This T cell receptor (beta chain) was observed in a study of T-cell memory formation after mild COVID-19. General observations from the study: For contracting clones, CD4+ ones sat mainly in CM and EM, CD8+ in EMRA.

V was shortened by 2 bases and J by 1 base, with 5 bases between the two germline ends. The CDR3 runs to 13 residues. Notes on this clonotype: The target antigen is unknown.

One entry per CDR3 protein results from TCRdb running MiXCR on the 5' RACE reads. Counted here are some 300,000 distinct CDR3 sequences, around 19% occurring once; the ten biggest clones make up under 25%. The chain joins TRBV12-3 or TRBV12-4 to TRBJ2-5, with D unresolved. Sequences were obtained from PBMCs or a T cell subset sorted from them (not recorded which). The TCR sequence derives from a man aged 18-30 years who had mild COVID-19 (a few samples of this study predate the infection). Cell type and time point are not known. This chain's CDR3 is CASSLHGQETQYF. CDR3 bases: TGTGCCAGCAGTTTACACGGCCAAGAGACCCAGTACTTC.